A single sample is the source of the 21 T cell receptor beta chains below, sequenced in a study of cytomegalovirus exposure and HLA in healthy donors. Assay: immunoSEQ multiplex PCR; the TCRdb copy retains only in-frame clones and omits some. This table holds 70,000 or so clones, 90% to 95% found once. Sequencing used PBMCs. These receptors were taken from a man aged 18 to 29 in good health and CMV-seropositive.

This chain connects TRBV10-3 to TRBJ2-7; 7 bases are shared with TRBD2. CDR1 ENHRY and CDR2 SYGVKD come from the germline V gene. V lost 3 bases, J lost 2 bases, and 10 bases stayed unmatched. This CDR3 region has 16 residues. For the CDR3, the DNA is TGTGCCATCAGTGAAGCTTCTAGCGGAAGGGCCTACGAGCAGTACTTC. Translated, it gives CAISEASSGRAYEQYF.

This clone has just one count. This sequence joins TRBV4-2 and TRBJ2-1; D call uncertain. The CDR3 length is 11 residues. The V end was cut by 5 bases, the J end by 7 bases, with 6 bases between. In germline, CDR1 is LGHNA, CDR2 YNFKEQ. CDR3 region: CASSLQNEQFF. Written as DNA, the CDR3 is TGTGCCAGCAGCTTACAAAATGAGCAGTTCTTC.

The rearrangement uses TRBV5-1 and TRBJ1-5; no reliable D call. The V end was cut by 0 bases, the J end by 0 bases, with 10 bases between. The CDR3 loop spans 16 amino acids. Germline V gene lookup returns CDR1 SGHRS and CDR2 YFSETQ. For the CDR3, the DNA is TGCGCCAGCAGCTTGGATCGCAACTATAGCAATCAGCCCCAGCATTTT. Translated, it gives CASSLDRNYSNQPQHF.

This rearrangement joins TRBV7-2 to TRBJ2-7; 10 nucleotides line up with TRBD2. J was trimmed by 5 bases and V by 0 bases; bases with no gene match: 4. Germline CDR1 and CDR2: SGHTA and FQGNSA. The length of the CDR3 is 15 residues. CDR3: CASSLAPSGRNEQYF. The CDR3 region has the DNA TGTGCCAGCAGCTTAGCTCCTAGCGGGAGAAACGAGCAGTACTTC. Looking up the rest from reference TRBV7-2 and TRBJ2-7 gives the full variable domain: GAGVSQSPSNKVTEKGKDVELRCDPISGHTALYWYRQSLGQGLEFLIYFQGNSAPDKSGLPSDRFSAERTGGSVSTLTIQRTQQEDSAVYLCASSLAPSGRNEQYFGPGTRLTVT.

The chain links TRBV6-5 to TRBJ1-4; tentative D call: TRBD1 (6 bases). This CDR3 contains 15 residues. Germline CDR1 MNHEY, CDR2 SVGAGI. Trimming removed 6 bases at V and 7 bases at J, with 18 bases between. The CDR3 reads CASSAGGGRSEKLFF. Here the CDR3 DNA reads TGTGCCAGCAGCGCCGGCGGGGGGCGAAGTGAAAAACTGTTTTTT.

This chain uses TRBV19 with TRBJ1-5; a possible D gene is TRBD1 (5 bases). From germline, CDR1 is LNHDA and CDR2 SQIVND (reference sequence). The CDR3 runs 16 residues. V was cut by 3 bases and J by 3 bases, with 15 bases left in between. The CDR3: CASSIDRPTNNQPQHF. The CDR3 bases are TGTGCCAGTAGTATCGACAGACCCACGAACAATCAGCCCCAGCATTTT.

The chain couples TRBV9 to TRBJ2-3; 7 nucleotides agree with TRBD2. This CDR3 is built from 17 residues. Germline assignment: CDR1 SGDLS and CDR2 YYNGEE. Losses at the gene ends were 4 bases for V and 6 bases for J; bases not matched to a gene: 17. CDR3 residues: CASSPPAGEGLQDTQYF. CDR3 DNA sequence: TGTGCCAGCAGCCCACCGGCCGGGGAGGGCCTGCAGGATACGCAGTATTTT.

This sequence joins TRBV27 and TRBJ2-1; D uncertain. The CDR3 covers 13 residues. The ends were cut back, 3 bases at V and 5 bases at J, with 8 bases in the middle. Germline V lookup: CDR1 MNHEY, CDR2 SMNVEV (reference sequence). The CDR3: CASSLLVDNEQFF. Here the CDR3 DNA reads TGTGCCAGCAGTTTGTTAGTCGACAATGAGCAGTTCTTC.

The rearrangement joins TRBV30 to TRBJ2-3, with TRBD1 matching over 10 bases. The length of the CDR3 is 15 residues. With 3 bases clipped from V and 2 bases from J, the junction kept 5 bases outside the gene matches. Germline CDR1 GTSNPN, CDR2 SVGIG (reference sequence). This CDR3 is CAWSGQGGSTDTQYF. The CDR3 DNA reads as TGTGCCTGGAGCGGACAGGGGGGCTCCACAGATACGCAGTATTTT.

The chain combines TRBV15 with TRBJ1-1, with TRBD1 matching over 12 bases. The CDR3 runs 16 residues. V gave up 5 bases and J gave up 3 bases; unmatched junction bases: 7. Germline V gene data show CDR1 as LNHNV and CDR2 as YYDKDF (reference sequence). The CDR3 coding sequence is TGTGCCACCAGCGGAAGGGACAGGGGGCAAGACACTGAAGCTTTCTTT. Protein product: CATSGRDRGQDTEAFF.

The chain links TRBV19 to TRBJ2-1; a weak D match, TRBD1 (6 bases). Germline V gives CDR1 LNHDA, CDR2 SQIVND (reference sequence). CDR3 length: 16 residues. V was pared by 0 bases and J by 0 bases, with 9 bases between. CDR3 in amino acids: CASSIENRASYNEQFF. CDR3 DNA: TGTGCCAGTAGTATAGAAAACAGGGCCTCCTACAATGAGCAGTTCTTC.

This clone came up once. The V call is TRBV10-3, the J call TRBJ2-1; 11 positions match TRBD2. V lost 2 bases and J lost 5; bases outside the gene matches: 20. The CDR3 is 21 amino acids. Germline lookup yields CDR1 ENHRY and CDR2 SYGVKD. The CDR3 coding sequence is TGTGCCATCAGTGAGAATGGGACAGTGATTCCTAGCGGGAGGAGCGACAATGAGCAGTTCTTC. Its protein product is CAISENGTVIPSGRSDNEQFF.

This chain links TRBV5-1 with TRBJ1-2, with D unresolved. With 3 bases removed from V and 5 bases from J, the gap between germline ends came to 11 bases. Germline values: CDR1 SGHRS, CDR2 YFSETQ. The CDR3 sequence is 13 residues long. The CDR3 region has the DNA TGCGCCAGCAGCTCGGGTAGAGGGTATGGCTACACCTTC. Translated, it gives CASSSGRGYGYTF. The full variable domain, with the rest looked up from reference TRBV5-1 and TRBJ1-2, is KAGVTQTPRYLIKTRGQQVTLSCSPISGHRSVSWYQQTPGQGLQFLFEYFSETQRNKGNFPGRFSGRQFSNSRSEMNVSTLELGDSALYLCASSSGRGYGYTFGSGTRLTVV.

The chain is built from TRBV7-3 and TRBJ2-7, with D maybe TRBD1 (5 bases). The V gene's germline CDR1 is SGHTA and CDR2 FQGTGA. V lost 8 bases to trimming and J lost 5 bases, with 16 bases between them. This CDR3 is built from 13 residues. The DNA for the CDR3 is TGTGCCAGCGGTGAAGGGGCGTTGAACGAGCAGTACTTC. This translates into CASGEGALNEQYF.

The J gene is TRBJ2-1, the V gene TRBV7-3, with TRBD2 matching over 12 bases. The length of the CDR3 is 21 residues. Germline trimming cut 5 bases from V and 0 bases from J; bases unmatched to any gene: 17. The V gene's germline CDR1 is SGHTA and CDR2 FQGTGA. The CDR3 region has the DNA TGTGCCAGCAGCGCGCCGCTACTAGCGGGAGGAGACCTGGGCTCCTACAATGAGCAGTTCTTC. Residues: CASSAPLLAGGDLGSYNEQFF.

The chain couples TRBV10-1 to TRBJ1-3; 10 nucleotides match TRBD1. Germline V lookup: CDR1 WNHNN, CDR2 SYGVQD (reference sequence). The ends lost 0 bases at V and 2 bases at J; junction bases unmatched: 4. There are 17 residues in the CDR3. The CDR3 region has the DNA TGCGCCAGCAGTGAGTCGGGGACAGGGGTGCCTGGAAACACCATATATTTT. Its protein is CASSESGTGVPGNTIYF.

The sample holds one count of this clone. V usage is TRBV30 and J usage is TRBJ2-7; 9 nucleotides agree with TRBD2. Unmatched junction bases numbered 9, after V lost 4 bases and J lost 5 bases. The CDR3 sequence is 14 residues long. Germline CDR1 is GTSNPN and CDR2 is SVGIG (reference sequence). The CDR3 sequence is CAWKAGGLSNEQYF. CDR3 nucleotides: TGTGCCTGGAAAGCGGGAGGCCTCAGCAACGAGCAGTACTTC.

The J gene is TRBJ1-2, the V gene TRBV28; weak D call: TRBD1 (5 bases). The CDR3 is 13 amino acids. Germline loops: CDR1 MDHEN, CDR2 SYDVKM. Trimming pared 3 bases from V and 6 bases from J, leaving 11 bases between. The CDR3 coding sequence is TGTGCCAGCAGTTTCGGGCAGGGCGATGGCTACACCTTC. Translated, it gives CASSFGQGDGYTF.

The chain employs TRBV7-3 and TRBJ2-3, with 10 bases that match TRBD2. Germline trimming cut 2 bases from V and 2 bases from J; bases unmatched to any gene: 10. This CDR3 comprises 18 residues. The germline V gene has CDR1 SGHTA and CDR2 FQGTGA. Written as DNA, the CDR3 is TGTGCCAGCAGCTTATGGTTGCGGACTAGCGGTCACACAGATACGCAGTATTTT. Protein product: CASSLWLRTSGHTDTQYF. Using reference TRBV7-3 and TRBJ2-3 for the parts outside the CDR3, the full variable domain is GAGVSQTPSNKVTEKGKYVELRCDPISGHTALYWYRQSLGQGPEFLIYFQGTGAADDSGLPNDRFFAVRPEGSVSTLKIQRTERGDSAVYLCASSLWLRTSGHTDTQYFGPGTRLTVL.

This clone was detected once. V gene TRBV9 combines with J gene TRBJ2-3; 7 nucleotides align to TRBD2. Trimming removed 3 bases from V and 5 bases from J; junction bases left unmatched: 6. There are 14 residues in the CDR3. Germline CDR1 and CDR2: SGDLS and YYNGEE. The CDR3 protein is CASSDRSSGDTQYF. DNA of the CDR3: TGTGCCAGCAGCGATAGATCTAGCGGAGATACGCAGTATTTT.

The rearrangement links TRBV7-8 to TRBJ1-5; 8 bases fit TRBD1. CDR3 size: 14 residues. Germline V lookup: CDR1 SGHVS, CDR2 FQNEAQ. V was pared by 0 bases and J by 7 bases, with 2 bases of the junction left unmatched. The CDR3 DNA follows: TGTGCCAGCAGCTTAGCCACAGGGGGGCAGCCCCAGCATTTT. It encodes CASSLATGGQPQHF.